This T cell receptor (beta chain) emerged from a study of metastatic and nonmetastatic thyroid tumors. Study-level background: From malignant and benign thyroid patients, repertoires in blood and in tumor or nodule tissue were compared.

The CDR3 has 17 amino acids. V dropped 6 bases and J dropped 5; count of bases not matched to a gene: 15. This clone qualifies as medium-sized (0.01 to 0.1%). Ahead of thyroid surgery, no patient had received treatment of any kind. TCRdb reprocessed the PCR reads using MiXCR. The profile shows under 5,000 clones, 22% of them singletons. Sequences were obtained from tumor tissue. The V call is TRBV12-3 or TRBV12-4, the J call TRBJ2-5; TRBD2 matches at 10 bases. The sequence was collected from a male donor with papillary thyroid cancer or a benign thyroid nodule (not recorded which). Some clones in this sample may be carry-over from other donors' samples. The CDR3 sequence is CASSPLWGAGGRETQYF. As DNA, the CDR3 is TGTGCCAGCAGCCCCCTGTGGGGAGCGGGAGGGCGCGAGACCCAGTACTTC.